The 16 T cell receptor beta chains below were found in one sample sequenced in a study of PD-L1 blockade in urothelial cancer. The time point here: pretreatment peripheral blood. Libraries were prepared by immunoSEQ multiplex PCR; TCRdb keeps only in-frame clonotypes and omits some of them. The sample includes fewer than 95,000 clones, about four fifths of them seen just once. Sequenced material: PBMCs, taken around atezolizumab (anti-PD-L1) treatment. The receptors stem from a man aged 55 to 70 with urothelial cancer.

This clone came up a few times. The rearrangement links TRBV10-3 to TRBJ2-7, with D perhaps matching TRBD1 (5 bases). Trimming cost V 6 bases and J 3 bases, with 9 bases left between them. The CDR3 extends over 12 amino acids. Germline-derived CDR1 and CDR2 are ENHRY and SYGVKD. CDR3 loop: CAISRQSYEQYF. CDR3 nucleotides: TGTGCCATCAGCAGACAGAGCTACGAGCAGTACTTC.

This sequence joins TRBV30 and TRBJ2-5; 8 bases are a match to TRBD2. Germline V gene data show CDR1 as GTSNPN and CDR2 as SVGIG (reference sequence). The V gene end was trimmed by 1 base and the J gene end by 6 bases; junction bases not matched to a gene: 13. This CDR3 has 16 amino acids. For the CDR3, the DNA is TGTGCCTGGAGTGAGGAGTCGGGACTAGGGTCTAAGACCCAGTACTTC. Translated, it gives CAWSEESGLGSKTQYF.

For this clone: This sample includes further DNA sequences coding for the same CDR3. As DNA, the CDR3 is TGTGCCAGCAGTCTGACAGGGTACGGCTACACCTTC. Protein sequence: CASSLTGYGYTF. The genes are TRBV6-5 and TRBJ1-2, with 7 bases matching TRBD1. CDR3 size: 12 residues. Germline V lookup: CDR1 MNHEY, CDR2 SVGAGI. J lost 8 bases, V lost 5 bases, and 5 bases had no gene match.

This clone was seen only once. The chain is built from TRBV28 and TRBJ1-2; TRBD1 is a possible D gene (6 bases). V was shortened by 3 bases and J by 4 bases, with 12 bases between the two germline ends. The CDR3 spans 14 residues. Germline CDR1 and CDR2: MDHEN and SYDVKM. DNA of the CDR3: TGTGCCAGCAGTTTTCGGGGGGCTGTCTATGGCTACACCTTC. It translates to CASSFRGAVYGYTF.

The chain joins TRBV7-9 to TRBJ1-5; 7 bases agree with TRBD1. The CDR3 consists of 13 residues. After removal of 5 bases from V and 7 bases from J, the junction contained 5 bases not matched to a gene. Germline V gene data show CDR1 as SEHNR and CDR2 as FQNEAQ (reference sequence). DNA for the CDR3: TGTGCCAGCAGCCGGGACAGTGGACAGCCCCAGCATTTT. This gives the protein CASSRDSGQPQHF.

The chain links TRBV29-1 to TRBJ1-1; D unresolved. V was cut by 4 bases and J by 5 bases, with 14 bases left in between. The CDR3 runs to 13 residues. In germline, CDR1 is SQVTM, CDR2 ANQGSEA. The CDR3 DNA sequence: TGCAGCGTTGCGGCAGGATATTGGACTGAAGCTTTCTTT. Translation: CSVAAGYWTEAFF.

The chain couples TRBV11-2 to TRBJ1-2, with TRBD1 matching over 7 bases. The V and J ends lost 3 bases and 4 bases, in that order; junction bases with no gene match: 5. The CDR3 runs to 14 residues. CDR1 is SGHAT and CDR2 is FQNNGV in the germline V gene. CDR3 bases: TGTGCCAGCAGCTTTCGGGACAGCGGCTATGGCTACACCTTC. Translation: CASSFRDSGYGYTF.

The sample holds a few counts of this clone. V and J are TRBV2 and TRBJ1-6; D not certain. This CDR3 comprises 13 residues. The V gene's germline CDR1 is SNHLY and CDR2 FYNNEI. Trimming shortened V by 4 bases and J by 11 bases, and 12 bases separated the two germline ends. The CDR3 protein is CASSAAGGPPLHF. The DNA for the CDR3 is TGTGCCAGCAGTGCAGCCGGTGGGCCACCCCTCCACTTT.

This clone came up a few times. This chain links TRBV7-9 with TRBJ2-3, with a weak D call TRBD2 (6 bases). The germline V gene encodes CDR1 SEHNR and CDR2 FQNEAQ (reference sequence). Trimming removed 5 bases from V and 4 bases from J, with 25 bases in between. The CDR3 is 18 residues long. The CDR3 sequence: CASSRGAGTAYRADTQYF. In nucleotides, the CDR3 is TGTGCCAGCAGCCGAGGAGCCGGGACTGCCTATCGAGCAGATACGCAGTATTTT.

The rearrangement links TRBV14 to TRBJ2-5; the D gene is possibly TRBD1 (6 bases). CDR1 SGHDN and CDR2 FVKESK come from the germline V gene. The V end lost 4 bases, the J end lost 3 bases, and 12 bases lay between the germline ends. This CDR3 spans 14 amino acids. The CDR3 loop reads CASSLYRDKETQYF. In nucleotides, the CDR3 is TGTGCCAGCAGCCTATACAGGGATAAAGAGACCCAGTACTTC.

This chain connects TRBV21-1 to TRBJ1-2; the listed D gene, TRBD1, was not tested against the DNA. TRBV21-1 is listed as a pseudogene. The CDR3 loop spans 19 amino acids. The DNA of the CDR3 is TGTGCCAGCAGCCGACTATATTCGGACAGGGGGCGCTTCTACGGTGGCTACACCTTC. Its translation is CASSRLYSDRGRFYGGYTF.

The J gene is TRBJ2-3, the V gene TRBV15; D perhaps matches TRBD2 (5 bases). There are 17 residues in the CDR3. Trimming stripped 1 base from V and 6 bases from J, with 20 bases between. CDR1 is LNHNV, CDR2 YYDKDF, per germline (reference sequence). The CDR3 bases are TGTGCCACCAGCAGAGTCCTAAACGCGGGTCCAACGGATACGCAGTATTTT. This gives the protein CATSRVLNAGPTDTQYF.

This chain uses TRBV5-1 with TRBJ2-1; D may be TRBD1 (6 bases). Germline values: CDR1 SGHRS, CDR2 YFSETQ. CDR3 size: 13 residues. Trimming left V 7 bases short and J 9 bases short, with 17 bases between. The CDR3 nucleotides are TGCGCCAGCGAAGTTCAGGGGAGTCGTGAGCAGTTCTTC. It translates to CASEVQGSREQFF. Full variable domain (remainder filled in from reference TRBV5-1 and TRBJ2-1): KAGVTQTPRYLIKTRGQQVTLSCSPISGHRSVSWYQQTPGQGLQFLFEYFSETQRNKGNFPGRFSGRQFSNSRSEMNVSTLELGDSALYLCASEVQGSREQFFGPGTRLTVL.

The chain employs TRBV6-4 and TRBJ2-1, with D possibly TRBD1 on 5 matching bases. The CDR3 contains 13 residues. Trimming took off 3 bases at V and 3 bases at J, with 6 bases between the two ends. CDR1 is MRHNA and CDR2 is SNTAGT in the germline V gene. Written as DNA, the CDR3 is TGTGCCAGCAGTGATCAGGGCTACAATGAGCAGTTCTTC. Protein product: CASSDQGYNEQFF.

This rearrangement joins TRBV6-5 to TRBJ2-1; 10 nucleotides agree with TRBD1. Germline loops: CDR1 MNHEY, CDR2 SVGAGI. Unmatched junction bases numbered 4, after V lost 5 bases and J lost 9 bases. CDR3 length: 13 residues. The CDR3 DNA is TGTGCCAGCAGTGGACAGGGGGATAGTGAGCAGTTCTTC. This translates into CASSGQGDSEQFF.

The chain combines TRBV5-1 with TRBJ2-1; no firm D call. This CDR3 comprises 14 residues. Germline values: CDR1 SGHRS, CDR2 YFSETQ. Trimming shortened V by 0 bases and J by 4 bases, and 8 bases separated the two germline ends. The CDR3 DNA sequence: TGCGCCAGCAGCTTGGCTCCGCGGTACAATGAGCAGTTCTTC. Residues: CASSLAPRYNEQFF.